Listed below are T cell receptor beta chains from one sample, sequenced in a study of human T cells and chemical hapten exposure. TCRdb recomputed calls from the RACE reads with MiXCR, one row per CDR3 protein. The repertoire consists of approximately 350,000 distinct CDR3 sequences, with around 6% occurring once and the leading ten covering about 5.6%. The input for sequencing was whole blood, taken in connection with sensitization to the hapten diphenylcyclopropenone (DPC). The receptor set was obtained from a woman aged 18 to 35 with alopecia areata. Some clones in this sample may be carry-over from other donors' samples. Each CDR3 is given with its conserved first and last residue. Each record gives: V gene, D gene, J gene, clone size, CDR3 DNA, CDR3 protein. A D gene is named only where the DNA matches it firmly. Clone sizes are given selectively: once, few, many, or a class where the clone is expanded.

v_gene: TRBV14; d_gene: .; j_gene: TRBJ2-3; abundance: many; CDR3nt: TGTGCCAGCAGCCAAATTTTATCGGGTTTCGGCACAGATACGCAGTATTTT; CDR3aa: CASSQILSGFGTDTQYF
v_gene: TRBV4-3; d_gene: TRBD1; j_gene: TRBJ1-6; abundance: .; CDR3nt: TGCGCCAGCAGCTACCAGGACAGGGGGAATTCACCCCTCCACTTT; CDR3aa: CASSYQDRGNSPLHF
v_gene: TRBV5-1; d_gene: .; j_gene: TRBJ2-5; abundance: many; CDR3nt: TGCGCCAGCAGCTTTTCCCTTAAGTCCCCAGCGCAAGAGACCCAGTACTTC; CDR3aa: CASSFSLKSPAQETQYF
v_gene: TRBV12-5; d_gene: TRBD1; j_gene: TRBJ1-6; abundance: many; CDR3nt: TGTGCTAGTGGTTTGGATCTCCCAGGGGGCCTACCCCCTCTAACCCTCCACTTT; CDR3aa: CASGLDLPGGLPPLTLHF
v_gene: TRBV5-4; d_gene: TRBD1; j_gene: TRBJ2-7; abundance: many; CDR3nt: TGTGCCAGCAGCCGGATACTGGACAGGGGCCGGGAGCAGTACTTC; CDR3aa: CASSRILDRGREQYF
v_gene: TRBV6-5; d_gene: .; j_gene: TRBJ1-4; abundance: .; CDR3nt: TGTGCCAGCAGTTACTCCCCGTCGGGGCCAGAGGAAAAACTGTTTTTT; CDR3aa: CASSYSPSGPEEKLFF
v_gene: TRBV5-1; d_gene: TRBD1; j_gene: TRBJ1-6; abundance: many; CDR3nt: TGTGCCAGCAGCTTGGGACAGGACAATTCACCCCTCCACTTT; CDR3aa: CASSLGQDNSPLHF
v_gene: TRBV5-1; d_gene: .; j_gene: TRBJ1-1; abundance: many; CDR3nt: TGCGCCAGCATTCCGGACCCGTCCAACACTGAAGCTTTCTTT; CDR3aa: CASIPDPSNTEAFF
v_gene: TRBV20-1; d_gene: .; j_gene: TRBJ1-2; abundance: few; CDR3nt: TGCAGTGCTAGTCCTCGGCCCCTTGGCTACACCTTC; CDR3aa: CSASPRPLGYTF
v_gene: TRBV5-1; d_gene: .; j_gene: TRBJ2-7; abundance: .; CDR3nt: TGCGCCAGCAGCTTGTTCGGGTCCTACGAGCAGTACTTC; CDR3aa: CASSLFGSYEQYF
v_gene: TRBV4-2; d_gene: .; j_gene: TRBJ2-7; abundance: few; CDR3nt: TGTGCCAGCAGCCCGACTGACGCGTGGGACTCCTCATACGAGCAGTACTTC; CDR3aa: CASSPTDAWDSSYEQYF
v_gene: TRBV12-3/TRBV12-4; d_gene: .; j_gene: TRBJ1-2; abundance: many; CDR3nt: TGTGCCAGCAGTTCAGGGACCAACTATGGCTACACCTTC; CDR3aa: CASSSGTNYGYTF
v_gene: TRBV2; d_gene: TRBD1; j_gene: TRBJ2-7; abundance: .; CDR3nt: TGTGCCAGCAGTGAAGTTTGGGACAGCCACTACGAGCAGTACTTC; CDR3aa: CASSEVWDSHYEQYF
v_gene: TRBV12-3/TRBV12-4; d_gene: .; j_gene: TRBJ2-2; abundance: many; CDR3nt: TGTGCCAGCAGTTTACGGAGCAGCGCCACCGGGGAGCTGTTTTTT; CDR3aa: CASSLRSSATGELFF
v_gene: TRBV27; d_gene: .; j_gene: TRBJ1-2; abundance: many; CDR3nt: TGTGCCAGCACCCGTTCCTGGGGTGGGGGCGGCTATGGCTACACCTTC; CDR3aa: CASTRSWGGGGYGYTF
v_gene: TRBV29-1; d_gene: TRBD1; j_gene: TRBJ1-4; abundance: few; CDR3nt: TGCAGCGCCGGGACAGGGTTTGAAAAACTGTTTTTT; CDR3aa: CSAGTGFEKLFF
v_gene: TRBV7-8; d_gene: .; j_gene: TRBJ1-5; abundance: many; CDR3nt: TGTGCCAGCAGCTTTTCGGGGGCTTTTCAGCCCCAGCATTTT; CDR3aa: CASSFSGAFQPQHF
v_gene: TRBV4-2; d_gene: .; j_gene: TRBJ2-7; abundance: .; CDR3nt: TGTGCCAGCAGCCAAGAGGACGGGTACTCCTACGAGCAGTACTTC; CDR3aa: CASSQEDGYSYEQYF
v_gene: TRBV5-1; d_gene: TRBD1; j_gene: TRBJ2-1; abundance: few; CDR3nt: TGCGCCAGCAGCACGGGACAGGGCTCCTACAATGAGCAGTTCTTC; CDR3aa: CASSTGQGSYNEQFF
v_gene: TRBV4-3; d_gene: TRBD1; j_gene: TRBJ1-2; abundance: few; CDR3nt: TGCGCCAGCAGCCAAGGTGGCCCGGGACAGGGGGTCCCGGGGAGCTACACCTTC; CDR3aa: CASSQGGPGQGVPGSYTF
v_gene: TRBV12-3/TRBV12-4; d_gene: .; j_gene: TRBJ1-2; abundance: few; CDR3nt: TGTGCCAGCAGTTTGGGGGAAGATGGCTACACCTTC; CDR3aa: CASSLGEDGYTF
v_gene: TRBV19; d_gene: .; j_gene: TRBJ2-6; abundance: .; CDR3nt: TGTGCCAGTAGTATGGTGAGCCCCTCTGGGGCCAACGTCCTGACTTTC; CDR3aa: CASSMVSPSGANVLTF
v_gene: TRBV11-2; d_gene: .; j_gene: TRBJ2-1; abundance: many; CDR3nt: TGTGCCAGCAGCTTAGGGGTGGCCTACAATGAGCAGTTCTTC; CDR3aa: CASSLGVAYNEQFF
v_gene: TRBV7-9; d_gene: TRBD1; j_gene: TRBJ1-1; abundance: .; CDR3nt: TGTGCCAGCAGAAAGGGACAGGGGATCACTGAAGCTTTCTTT; CDR3aa: CASRKGQGITEAFF
v_gene: TRBV20-1; d_gene: .; j_gene: TRBJ1-4; abundance: .; CDR3nt: TGCAGTGCTCCGGAGGGGTGTGAAAAACTGTTTTTT; CDR3aa: CSAPEGCEKLFF
v_gene: TRBV18; d_gene: .; j_gene: TRBJ1-1; abundance: few; CDR3nt: TGTGCCAGCTCACCGAACTGGGGGGCGCAAACTGAAGCTTTCTTT; CDR3aa: CASSPNWGAQTEAFF
v_gene: TRBV4-3; d_gene: .; j_gene: TRBJ2-1; abundance: .; CDR3nt: TGCGCCAGCAGCCAAGATCGATGGGGGAACAGGCCTGGGAGGTTCTTC; CDR3aa: CASSQDRWGNRPGRFF
v_gene: TRBV7-9; d_gene: .; j_gene: TRBJ1-1; abundance: few; CDR3nt: TGTGCCACCGAGGGTATTAGCACTGAAGCTTTCTTT; CDR3aa: CATEGISTEAFF
v_gene: TRBV7-2; d_gene: .; j_gene: TRBJ1-1; abundance: .; CDR3nt: TGTGCCAGCAGCCCCCCCTTGGAGGTGTCTTTCTTT; CDR3aa: CASSPPLEVSFF
v_gene: TRBV5-1; d_gene: TRBD1; j_gene: TRBJ1-3; abundance: many; CDR3nt: TGCGCCAGCAGCTTGGGAGACAGGGAGGCTGGAAACACCATATATTTT; CDR3aa: CASSLGDREAGNTIYF
v_gene: TRBV12-5; d_gene: .; j_gene: TRBJ1-1; abundance: many; CDR3nt: TGTGCTAGTGGTTCCGGAACGGTGAACACTGAAGCTTTCTTT; CDR3aa: CASGSGTVNTEAFF
v_gene: TRBV20-1; d_gene: .; j_gene: TRBJ2-7; abundance: few; CDR3nt: TGCAGTGCTAGAGATGTGCGGTTCTCCTACGAGCAGTACTTC; CDR3aa: CSARDVRFSYEQYF
v_gene: TRBV6-2/TRBV6-3; d_gene: TRBD1; j_gene: TRBJ2-2; abundance: many; CDR3nt: TGTGCCAGCAGTTACCCCGGGACAGCAAACACCGGGGAGCTGTTTTTT; CDR3aa: CASSYPGTANTGELFF
v_gene: TRBV27; d_gene: TRBD1; j_gene: TRBJ2-2; abundance: many; CDR3nt: TGTGCCAGCAGTTTCGGGACAGTTAACACCGGGGAGCTGTTTTTT; CDR3aa: CASSFGTVNTGELFF
v_gene: TRBV7-2; d_gene: .; j_gene: TRBJ2-5; abundance: few; CDR3nt: TGTGCCAGCAGCTTATTCAGCGGACAAGAGACCCAGTACTTC; CDR3aa: CASSLFSGQETQYF
v_gene: TRBV12-3/TRBV12-4; d_gene: .; j_gene: TRBJ1-6; abundance: many; CDR3nt: TGTGCCAGCAGTTTAGGCAGGGATTTTAATTCACCCCTCCACTTT; CDR3aa: CASSLGRDFNSPLHF
v_gene: TRBV7-2; d_gene: .; j_gene: TRBJ2-5; abundance: few; CDR3nt: TGTGCCAGCAGCTACCCCCCGGGAGCACAGTACTTC; CDR3aa: CASSYPPGAQYF
v_gene: TRBV12-3/TRBV12-4; d_gene: TRBD1; j_gene: TRBJ1-2; abundance: many; CDR3nt: TGTGCCAGCAGTGGCGTCCGGGACAGGCACTATGGCTACACCTTC; CDR3aa: CASSGVRDRHYGYTF
v_gene: TRBV27; d_gene: .; j_gene: TRBJ1-1; abundance: .; CDR3nt: TGTGCCAGCAGTTTGGGACCCTTGATCACTGAAGCTTTCTTT; CDR3aa: CASSLGPLITEAFF
v_gene: TRBV20-1; d_gene: TRBD2; j_gene: TRBJ2-3; abundance: .; CDR3nt: TGCAGTGCTACCTGGACTAGCGGCAATAAAGATACGCAGTATTTT; CDR3aa: CSATWTSGNKDTQYF
v_gene: TRBV12-3/TRBV12-4; d_gene: .; j_gene: TRBJ2-7; abundance: .; CDR3nt: TGTGCCAGCAGTTTCCGGGACGCCGCCTACGAGCAGTACTTC; CDR3aa: CASSFRDAAYEQYF
v_gene: TRBV28; d_gene: TRBD1; j_gene: TRBJ2-5; abundance: .; CDR3nt: TGTGCCAGCGTTGGCAGGGGGCGAGAGACCCAGTACTTC; CDR3aa: CASVGRGRETQYF
v_gene: TRBV6-6; d_gene: .; j_gene: TRBJ1-4; abundance: many; CDR3nt: TGTGCCAGCATGGGAGCTAGAGCAACTAATGAAAAACTGTTTTTT; CDR3aa: CASMGARATNEKLFF
v_gene: TRBV2; d_gene: TRBD1; j_gene: TRBJ1-5; abundance: .; CDR3nt: TGTGCCAGCAGTGAATCTGGAACAGGGGTAGGTCAGCCCCAGCATTTT; CDR3aa: CASSESGTGVGQPQHF
v_gene: TRBV12-3/TRBV12-4; d_gene: .; j_gene: TRBJ1-2; abundance: many; CDR3nt: TGTGCCAGCAGTCCTTTTGCAGAGACCTATGGCTACACCTTC; CDR3aa: CASSPFAETYGYTF
v_gene: TRBV24-1; d_gene: .; j_gene: TRBJ2-1; abundance: few; CDR3nt: TGTGCCACCAGTGGCAGGGGTGACTACAATGAGCAGTTCTTC; CDR3aa: CATSGRGDYNEQFF
v_gene: TRBV4-2; d_gene: .; j_gene: TRBJ2-7; abundance: .; CDR3nt: TGTGCCAGCAGCCAAGATCTCGGGGACTCCTCCTACGAGCAGTACTTC; CDR3aa: CASSQDLGDSSYEQYF
v_gene: TRBV6-2/TRBV6-3; d_gene: .; j_gene: TRBJ2-1; abundance: few; CDR3nt: TGTGCCAGCAATCCTCAGGCTGCCTACAATGAGCAGTTCTTC; CDR3aa: CASNPQAAYNEQFF
v_gene: TRBV29-1; d_gene: .; j_gene: TRBJ2-7; abundance: many; CDR3nt: TGCAGCGTCGCCACATCGATGGGTTTCCACGAGCAGTACTTC; CDR3aa: CSVATSMGFHEQYF
v_gene: TRBV6-5; d_gene: .; j_gene: TRBJ2-1; abundance: many; CDR3nt: TGTGCCAGCAGTTCAACAAAACGGGGTTACAATGAGCAGTTCTTC; CDR3aa: CASSSTKRGYNEQFF
v_gene: TRBV6-5; d_gene: .; j_gene: TRBJ1-4; abundance: many; CDR3nt: TGTGCCAGCAGGGACACAACTAATGAAAAACTGTTTTTT; CDR3aa: CASRDTTNEKLFF
v_gene: TRBV5-1; d_gene: .; j_gene: TRBJ2-7; abundance: few; CDR3nt: TGCGCCAGCAGCTTGGGACTCCAGGCTGGCCGGTACGAGCAGTACTTC; CDR3aa: CASSLGLQAGRYEQYF
v_gene: TRBV2; d_gene: TRBD1; j_gene: TRBJ2-2; abundance: few; CDR3nt: TGTGCCAGCAGTGACAGGGGGACACGTCTTACCGGGGAGCTGTTTTTT; CDR3aa: CASSDRGTRLTGELFF